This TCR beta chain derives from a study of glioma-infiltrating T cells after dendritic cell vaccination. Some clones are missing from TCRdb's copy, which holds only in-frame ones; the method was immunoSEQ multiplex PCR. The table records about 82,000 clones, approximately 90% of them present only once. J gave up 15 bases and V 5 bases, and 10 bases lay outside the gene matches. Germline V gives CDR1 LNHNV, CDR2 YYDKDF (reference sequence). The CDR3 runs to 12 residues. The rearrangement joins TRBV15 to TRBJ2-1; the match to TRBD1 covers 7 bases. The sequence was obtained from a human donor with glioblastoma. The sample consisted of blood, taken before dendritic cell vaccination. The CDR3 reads CATSRAEGAGFF. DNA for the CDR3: TGTGCCACCAGCCGAGCAGAGGGGGCAGGGTTCTTC.